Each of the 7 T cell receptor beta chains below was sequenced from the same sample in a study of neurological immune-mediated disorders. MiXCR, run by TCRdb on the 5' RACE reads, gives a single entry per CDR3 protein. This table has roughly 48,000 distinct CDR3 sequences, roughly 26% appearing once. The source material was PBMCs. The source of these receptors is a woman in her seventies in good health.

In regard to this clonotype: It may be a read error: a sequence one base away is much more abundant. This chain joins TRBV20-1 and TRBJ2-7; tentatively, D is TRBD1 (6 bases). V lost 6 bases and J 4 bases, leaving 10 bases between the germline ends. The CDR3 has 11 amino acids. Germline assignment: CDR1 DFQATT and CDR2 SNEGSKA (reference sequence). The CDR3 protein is CSATGTYEQYF. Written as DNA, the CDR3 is TGCAGTGCAACAGGGACGTACGAGCAGTACTTC.

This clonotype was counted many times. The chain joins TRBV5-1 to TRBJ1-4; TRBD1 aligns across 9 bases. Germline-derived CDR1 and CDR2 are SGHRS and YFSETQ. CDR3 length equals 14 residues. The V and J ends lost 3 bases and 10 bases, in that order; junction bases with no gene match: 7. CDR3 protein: CASSSGQGILKLFF. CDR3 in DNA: TGCGCCAGCAGCTCCGGACAGGGGATCTTAAAACTGTTTTTT.

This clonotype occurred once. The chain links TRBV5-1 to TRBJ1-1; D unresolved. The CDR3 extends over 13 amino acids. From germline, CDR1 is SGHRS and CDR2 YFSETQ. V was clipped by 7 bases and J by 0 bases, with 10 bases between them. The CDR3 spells CASSPYMNTEAFF. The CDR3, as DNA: TGCGCCAGCTCCCCTTATATGAACACTGAAGCTTTCTTT.

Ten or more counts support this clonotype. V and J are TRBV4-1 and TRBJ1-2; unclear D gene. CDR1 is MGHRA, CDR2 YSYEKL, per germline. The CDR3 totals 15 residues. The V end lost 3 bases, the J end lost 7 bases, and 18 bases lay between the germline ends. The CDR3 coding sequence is TGCGCCAGCAGCCATCCGGGCCCTTCCACCGGTGGCTACACCTTC. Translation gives CASSHPGPSTGGYTF.

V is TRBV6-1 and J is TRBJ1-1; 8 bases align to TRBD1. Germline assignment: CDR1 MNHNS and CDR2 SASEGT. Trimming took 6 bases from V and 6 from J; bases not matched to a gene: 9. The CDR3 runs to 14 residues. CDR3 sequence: CASSGTGGLSEAFF. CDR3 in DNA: TGTGCCAGCAGCGGGACAGGAGGTTTGTCTGAAGCTTTCTTT.

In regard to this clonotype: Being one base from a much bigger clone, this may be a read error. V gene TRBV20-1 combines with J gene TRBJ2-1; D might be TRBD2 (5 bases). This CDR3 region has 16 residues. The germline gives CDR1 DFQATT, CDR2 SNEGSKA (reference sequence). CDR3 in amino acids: CSARVWGASSYNEQSF. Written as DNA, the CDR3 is TGCAGTGCTAGAGTCTGGGGAGCGAGCTCCTACAATGAGCAGTCCTTC.

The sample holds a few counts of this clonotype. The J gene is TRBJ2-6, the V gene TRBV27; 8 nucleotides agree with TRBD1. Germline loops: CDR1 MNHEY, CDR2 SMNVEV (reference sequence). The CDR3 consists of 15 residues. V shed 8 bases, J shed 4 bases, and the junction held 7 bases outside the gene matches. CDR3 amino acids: CASRPGGAGANVLTF. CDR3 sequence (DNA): TGTGCCAGCCGACCAGGGGGCGCGGGGGCCAACGTCCTGACTTTC. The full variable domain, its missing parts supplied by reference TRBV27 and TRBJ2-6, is EAQVTQNPRYLITVTGKKLTVTCSQNMNHEYMSWYRQDPGLGLRQIYYSMNVEVTDKGDVPEGYKVSRKEKRNFPLILESPSPNQTSLYFCASRPGGAGANVLTFGAGSRLTVL.